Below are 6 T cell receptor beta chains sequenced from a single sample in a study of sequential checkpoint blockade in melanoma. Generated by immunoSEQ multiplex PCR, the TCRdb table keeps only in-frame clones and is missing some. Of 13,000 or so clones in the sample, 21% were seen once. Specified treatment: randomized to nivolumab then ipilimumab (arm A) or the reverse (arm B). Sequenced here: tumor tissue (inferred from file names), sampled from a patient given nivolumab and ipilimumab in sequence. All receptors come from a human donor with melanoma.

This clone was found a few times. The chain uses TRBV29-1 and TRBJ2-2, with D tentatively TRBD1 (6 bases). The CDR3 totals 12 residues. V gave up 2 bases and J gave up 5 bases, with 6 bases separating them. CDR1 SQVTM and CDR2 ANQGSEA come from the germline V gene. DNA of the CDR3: TGCAGCGTTGAAAGGGGGACCGGGGAGCTGTTTTTT. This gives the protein CSVERGTGELFF.

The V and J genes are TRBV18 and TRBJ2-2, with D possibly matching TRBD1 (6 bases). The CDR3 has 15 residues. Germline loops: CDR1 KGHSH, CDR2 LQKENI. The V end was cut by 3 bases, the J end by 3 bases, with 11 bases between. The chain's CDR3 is CASSPGGGDTGELFF. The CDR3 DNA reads TGTGCCAGCTCACCTGGGGGCGGTGACACCGGGGAGCTGTTTTTT.

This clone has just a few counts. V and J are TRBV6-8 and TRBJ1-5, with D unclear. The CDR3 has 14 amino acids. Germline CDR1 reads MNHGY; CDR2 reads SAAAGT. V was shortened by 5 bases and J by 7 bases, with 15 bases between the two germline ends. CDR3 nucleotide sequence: TGTGCCAGCAGTGAGTTGGGGTTGGGGCAGCCCCAGCATTTT. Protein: CASSELGLGQPQHF.

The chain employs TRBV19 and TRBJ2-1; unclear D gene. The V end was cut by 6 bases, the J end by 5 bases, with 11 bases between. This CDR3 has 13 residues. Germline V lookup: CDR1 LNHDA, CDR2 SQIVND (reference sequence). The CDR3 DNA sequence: TGTGCCAGTAGCCTTAGGGTGAACAATGAGCAGTTCTTC. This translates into CASSLRVNNEQFF. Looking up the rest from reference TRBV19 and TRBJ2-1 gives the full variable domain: DGGITQSPKYLFRKEGQNVTLSCEQNLNHDAMYWYRQDPGQGLRLIYYSQIVNDFQKGDIAEGYSVSREKKESFPLTVTSAQKNPTAFYLCASSLRVNNEQFFGPGTRLTVL.

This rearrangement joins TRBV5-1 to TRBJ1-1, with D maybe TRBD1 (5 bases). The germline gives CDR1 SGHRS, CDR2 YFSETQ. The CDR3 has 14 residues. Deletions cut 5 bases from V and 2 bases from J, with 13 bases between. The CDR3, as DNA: TGCGCCAGCAGACTAGGGGACTACAACACTGAAGCTTTCTTT. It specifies CASRLGDYNTEAFF.

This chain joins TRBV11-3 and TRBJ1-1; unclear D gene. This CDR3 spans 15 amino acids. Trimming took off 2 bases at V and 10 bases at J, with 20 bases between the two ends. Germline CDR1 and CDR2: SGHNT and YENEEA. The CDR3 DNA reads TGTGCCAGCAGCTTATCTGGTAACAGCGCCCAAAGAGCTTTCTTT. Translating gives CASSLSGNSAQRAFF. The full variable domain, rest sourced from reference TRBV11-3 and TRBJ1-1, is EAGVVQSPRYKIIEKKQPVAFWCNPISGHNTLYWYLQNLGQGPELLIRYENEEAVDDSQLPKDRFSAERLKGVDSTLKIQPAELGDSAVYLCASSLSGNSAQRAFFGQGTRLTVV.